The clone carrying this T cell receptor beta chain was detected many times. Its target is unknown. The data belong to a study of identical twins. The donors were all healthy and Caucasian. Findings and limits, study-wide: Among monozygotic twins, out-of-frame TCR alpha sharing exceeded what models predicted.

Trimming stripped 5 bases from V and 8 bases from J, with 25 bases between. The CDR3 contains 17 residues. The V gene's germline CDR1 is MGHRA and CDR2 YSYEKL. Unique molecular identifiers were in the cDNA, with template-switch universal primer binding. A single record per CDR3 protein comes from TCRdb applying MiXCR to the 5' RACE reads. The data contain about 690,000 distinct CDR3 sequences, around 6.1% of them seen just once; the ten biggest clones take up roughly 2%. The chain is built from TRBV4-1 and TRBJ2-1; possible D gene TRBD1, 6 bases. What was sequenced was naive T cells sorted from blood. This TCR derives from a man between 18 and 35 years old in good health. The CDR3 DNA reads TGCGCCAGCAGCATACACCGGGACACCCCAGTTCTGGATGAGCAGTTCTTC. Translating gives CASSIHRDTPVLDEQFF.